The present T cell receptor (beta chain) was sequenced within a study of blood T cells in healthy people across ages. Whole-study findings and limits: A roughly linear fall in TCR beta diversity per million T cells was seen with increasing age.

This clonotype was observed a handful of times. No antigen is known for it. Then a second PCR, running about 6 to 11 cycles, was carried out with a sample-barcoded 5' primer and a J-beta primer mix. TCRdb re-called the 5' RACE reads with MiXCR, one entry per CDR3 protein. The sample lists 2 million or so distinct CDR3 sequences; less than 50% were seen once. V was pared by 4 bases and J by 7 bases, with 10 bases of the junction left unmatched. The CDR3 length is 16 residues. Germline loops: CDR1 SGHKS, CDR2 YYEKEE (reference sequence). Sequencing was performed on blood. J is TRBJ1-6 and V is TRBV5-5; TRBD1 aligns across 8 bases. The origin of this receptor is a woman between 40 and 50 years old in good health. This chain's CDR3 is CASSRQPGTGNSPLHF. The CDR3 nucleotides read TGTGCCAGCAGCAGACAACCCGGGACAGGCAATTCACCCCTCCACTTT.